These 5 T cell receptor beta chains originate from one sample sequenced in a study of blood T cell repertoires in COVID-19. This table comes from immunoSEQ multiplex PCR, and its TCRdb copy is limited to in-frame clones, with some not included. This sample has about 150,000 clones, with 84% found just once. Specimen: PBMCs or T cells enriched from blood (not recorded which). These receptor sequences come from a woman in her forties or fifties who had recovered from COVID-19.

This clone appeared once. The chain is built from TRBV4-3 and TRBJ1-2; 10 bases are shared with TRBD1. Germline lookup yields CDR1 LGHNA and CDR2 YSLEER. The CDR3 is 19 amino acids. Trimming cost V 0 bases and J 6 bases; bases outside gene matches: 16. CDR3 in amino acids: CASSQDLPASGTGENGYTF. For the CDR3, the DNA is TGCGCCAGCAGCCAAGATTTACCGGCATCCGGGACAGGGGAGAATGGCTACACCTTC.

The rearrangement links TRBV30 to TRBJ2-1, with 8 bases lining up with TRBD1. The germline CDR1 and CDR2 sequences are GTSNPN and SVGIG (reference sequence). V shed 4 bases and J 4 bases; nucleotides not matched to a gene: 6. This CDR3 has 14 residues. Here the CDR3 DNA reads TGTGCCTGGATAGGGCAGGGGGCTTACAATGAGCAGTTCTTC. It translates to CAWIGQGAYNEQFF.

The chain joins TRBV6-2 or TRBV6-3 to TRBJ2-3; 12 bases fit TRBD1. Trimming cost V 4 bases and J 2 bases; bases outside gene matches: 10. Germline CDR1 MNHEY, CDR2 SVGEGT. CDR3 length equals 18 residues. The CDR3 region is CASSFYRDRGLITDTQYF. The DNA for the CDR3 is TGTGCCAGCAGTTTCTACCGGGACAGGGGGCTGATCACAGATACGCAGTATTTT.

The chain is built from TRBV6-5 and TRBJ2-4; 9 bases map to TRBD2. V shed 5 bases, J shed 7 bases, and the junction held 9 bases outside the gene matches. CDR3 length: 15 amino acids. Germline V gives CDR1 MNHEY, CDR2 SVGAGI. CDR3 in amino acids: CASSPPLAGENIQYF. CDR3 sequence (DNA): TGTGCCAGCAGTCCTCCCTTAGCGGGGGAGAACATTCAGTACTTC.

The V gene is TRBV11-3, the J gene TRBJ2-1; 10 bases fit TRBD2. The V segment lost 2 bases and the J segment 10 bases; nucleotides outside the gene matches: 8. The germline CDR1 and CDR2 sequences are SGHNT and YENEEA. The CDR3 consists of 15 residues. DNA of the CDR3: TGTGCCAGCAGCTTAACCAGGGGTAGCGGGAGGGAGCAGTTCTTC. This codes for CASSLTRGSGREQFF.